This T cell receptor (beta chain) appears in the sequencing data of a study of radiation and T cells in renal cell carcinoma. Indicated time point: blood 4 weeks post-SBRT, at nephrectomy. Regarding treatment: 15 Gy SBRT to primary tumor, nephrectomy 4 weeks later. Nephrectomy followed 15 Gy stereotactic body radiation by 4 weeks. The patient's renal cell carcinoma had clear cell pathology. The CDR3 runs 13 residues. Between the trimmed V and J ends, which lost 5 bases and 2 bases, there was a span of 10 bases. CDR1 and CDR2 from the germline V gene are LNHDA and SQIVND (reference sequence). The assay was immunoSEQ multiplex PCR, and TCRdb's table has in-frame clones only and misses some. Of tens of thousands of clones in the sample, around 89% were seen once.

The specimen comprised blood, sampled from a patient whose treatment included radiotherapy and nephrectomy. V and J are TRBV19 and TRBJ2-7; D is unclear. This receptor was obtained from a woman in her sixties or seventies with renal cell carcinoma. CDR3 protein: CASSSGPPYEQYF. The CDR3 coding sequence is TGTGCCAGTAGTTCCGGACCACCCTACGAGCAGTACTTC.